The sequence of this T cell receptor beta chain was determined in a study of regulatory T cells in long-lasting Graves disease. Study context: Persistent Graves' disease denoted over 5 years of antithyroid drugs plus positive TSH receptor antibodies.

The time point was: persistent/refractory GD, antithyroid drugs over 5 years with positive TRAb. From PBMCs, RNA was extracted and then used to make the TCR library. EDTA tubes were used for drawing 8 to 9 milliliters of peripheral blood. This clonotype was counted only a few times. The antigen is unknown. For TCR beta, libraries came from iRepertoire HTBI primers and Arm-PCR of CDR3 regions. Using its own MiXCR run on the multiplex PCR reads, TCRdb lists one record per CDR3 protein. Found here are approximately 500,000 distinct CDR3 sequences, about 22% of them singletons; the top ten hold roughly 7%. The V segment lost 8 bases and the J segment 4 bases; nucleotides outside the gene matches: 4. The CDR3 totals 12 residues. From germline, CDR1 is SGHKS and CDR2 YYEKEE (reference sequence). Broader study findings: There was favoring of TRBV28, TRBJ1-2 and TRBJ2-5 in persistent disease.

The J gene is TRBJ1-1, the V gene TRBV5-5, with 8 bases fitting TRBD1. This sequence originates from a female donor with Graves disease. The specimen was peripheral blood mononuclear cells (PBMCs), collected when the disease was refractory, from a patient treated with antithyroid drugs. The CDR3: CASTGGSTEAFF. The CDR3 coding sequence is TGTGCCAGTACAGGGGGGTCCACTGAAGCTTTCTTT.